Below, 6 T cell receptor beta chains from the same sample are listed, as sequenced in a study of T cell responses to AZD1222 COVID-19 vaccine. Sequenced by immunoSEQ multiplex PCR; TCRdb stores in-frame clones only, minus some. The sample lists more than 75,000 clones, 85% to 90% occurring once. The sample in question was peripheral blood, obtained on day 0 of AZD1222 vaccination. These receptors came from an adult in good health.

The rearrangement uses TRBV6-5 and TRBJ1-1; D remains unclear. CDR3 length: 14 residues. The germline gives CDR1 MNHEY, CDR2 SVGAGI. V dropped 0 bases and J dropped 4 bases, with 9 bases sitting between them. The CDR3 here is CASSYSGRVTEAFF. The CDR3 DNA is TGTGCCAGCAGTTACTCGGGAAGGGTCACTGAAGCTTTCTTT.

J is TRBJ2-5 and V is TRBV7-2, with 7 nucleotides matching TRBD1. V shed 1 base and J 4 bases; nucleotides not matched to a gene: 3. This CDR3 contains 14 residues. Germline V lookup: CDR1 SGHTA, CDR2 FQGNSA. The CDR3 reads CASSLVRGRETQYF. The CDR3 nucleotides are TGTGCCAGCAGCTTAGTAAGGGGGCGAGAGACCCAGTACTTC.

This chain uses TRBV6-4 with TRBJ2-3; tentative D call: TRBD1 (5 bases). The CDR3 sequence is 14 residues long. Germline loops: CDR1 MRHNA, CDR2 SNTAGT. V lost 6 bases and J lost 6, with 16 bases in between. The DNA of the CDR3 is TGTGCCAGCAGCCGCTCCCAGGGTGGGGATACGCAGTATTTT. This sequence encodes CASSRSQGGDTQYF.

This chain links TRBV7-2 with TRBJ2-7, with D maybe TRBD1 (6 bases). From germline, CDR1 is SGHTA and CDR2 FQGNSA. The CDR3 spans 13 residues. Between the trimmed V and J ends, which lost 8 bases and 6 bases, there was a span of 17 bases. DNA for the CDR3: TGTGCCAGCTCCAACGCACAGGGAATCGAGCAGTACTTC. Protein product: CASSNAQGIEQYF.

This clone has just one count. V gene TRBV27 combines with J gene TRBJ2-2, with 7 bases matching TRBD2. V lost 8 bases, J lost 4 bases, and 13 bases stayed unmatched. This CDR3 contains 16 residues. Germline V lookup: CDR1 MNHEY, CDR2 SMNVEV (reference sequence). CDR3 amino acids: CASGSPVGGITGELFF. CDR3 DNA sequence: TGTGCCAGCGGCTCCCCGGTGGGAGGGATCACCGGGGAGCTGTTTTTT.

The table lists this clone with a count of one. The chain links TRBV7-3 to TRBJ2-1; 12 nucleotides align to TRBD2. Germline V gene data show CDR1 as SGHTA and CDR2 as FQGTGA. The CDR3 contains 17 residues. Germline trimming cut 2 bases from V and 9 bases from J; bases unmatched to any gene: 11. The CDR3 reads CASSLEASGRALPEQFF. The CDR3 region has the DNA TGTGCCAGCAGCTTAGAAGCTAGCGGGAGGGCCCTCCCTGAGCAGTTCTTC.